This TCR beta chain originates from a study of blood T cells in healthy people across ages. Study-level findings and limits: The study found more naive CD4+ cells and higher diversity in long-lived than aged donors.

Trimming left V 3 bases short and J 6 bases short, with 14 bases between. In germline, CDR1 is MGHDK, CDR2 SYGVNS. The CDR3 loop spans 14 amino acids. A second PCR, run for about 6 to 11 cycles, used a sample-barcoded 5' primer plus a J-beta primer mix. Every cDNA molecule bore a tag from a template-switch adaptor containing 12 random nucleotides. TCRdb processed the 5' RACE reads anew with MiXCR; each CDR3 protein has one entry. The data hold around 990,000 distinct CDR3 sequences, with about two fifths observed a single time. A word on this clonotype: Its antigen is as yet unknown.

The study drew donors from healthy Caucasian individuals in Russia aged roughly 6 to 90. The receptor was derived from a man aged 18 to 30 in good health. The sequencing input was blood. The rearrangement joins TRBV25-1 to TRBJ1-2, with unresolved D. Written as DNA, the CDR3 is TGTGCCAGCAGTGACCCAGACACTCCTAATGGCTACACCTTC. As protein: CASSDPDTPNGYTF.